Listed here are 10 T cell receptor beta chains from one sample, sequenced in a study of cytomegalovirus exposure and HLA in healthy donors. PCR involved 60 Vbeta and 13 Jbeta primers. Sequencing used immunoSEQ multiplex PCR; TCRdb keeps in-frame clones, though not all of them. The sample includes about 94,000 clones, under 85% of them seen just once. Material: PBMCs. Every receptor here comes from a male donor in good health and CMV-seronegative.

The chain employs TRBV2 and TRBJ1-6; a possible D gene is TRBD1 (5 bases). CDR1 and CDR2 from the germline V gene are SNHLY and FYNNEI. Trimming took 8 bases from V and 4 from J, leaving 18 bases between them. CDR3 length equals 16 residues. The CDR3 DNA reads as TGTGCCAGCGTACCCGCGGGGCAGATTTATAATTCACCCCTCCACTTT. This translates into CASVPAGQIYNSPLHF.

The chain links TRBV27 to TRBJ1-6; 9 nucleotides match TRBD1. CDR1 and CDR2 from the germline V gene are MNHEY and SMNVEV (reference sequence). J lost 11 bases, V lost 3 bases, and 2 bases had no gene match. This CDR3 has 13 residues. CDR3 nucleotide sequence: TGTGCCAGCAGTTTGGGACAGGGAACACCCCTCCACTTT. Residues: CASSLGQGTPLHF.

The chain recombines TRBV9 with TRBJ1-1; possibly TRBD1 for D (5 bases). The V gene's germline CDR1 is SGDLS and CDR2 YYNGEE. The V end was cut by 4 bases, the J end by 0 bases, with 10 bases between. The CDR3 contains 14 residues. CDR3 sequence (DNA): TGTGCCAGCAGCAGGGAGGGGATGAACACTGAAGCTTTCTTT. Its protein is CASSREGMNTEAFF.

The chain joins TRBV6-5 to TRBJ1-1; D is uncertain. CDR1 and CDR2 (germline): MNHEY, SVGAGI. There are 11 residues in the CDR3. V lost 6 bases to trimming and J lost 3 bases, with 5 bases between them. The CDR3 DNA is TGTGCCAGCAGCAAATACACTGAAGCTTTCTTT. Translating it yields CASSKYTEAFF.

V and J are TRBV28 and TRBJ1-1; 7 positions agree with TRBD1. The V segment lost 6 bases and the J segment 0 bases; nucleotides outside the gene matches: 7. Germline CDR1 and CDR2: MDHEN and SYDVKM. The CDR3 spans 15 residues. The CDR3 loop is CASSPPGGLNTEAFF. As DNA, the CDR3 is TGTGCCAGCAGCCCTCCAGGGGGTTTGAACACTGAAGCTTTCTTT.

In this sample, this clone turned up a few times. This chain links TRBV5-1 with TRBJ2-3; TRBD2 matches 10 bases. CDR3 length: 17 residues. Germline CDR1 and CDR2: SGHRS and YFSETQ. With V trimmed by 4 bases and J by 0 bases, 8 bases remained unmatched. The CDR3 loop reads CASSTLSGGESTDTQYF. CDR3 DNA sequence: TGCGCCAGCAGCACCCTGAGCGGGGGGGAAAGCACAGATACGCAGTATTTT.

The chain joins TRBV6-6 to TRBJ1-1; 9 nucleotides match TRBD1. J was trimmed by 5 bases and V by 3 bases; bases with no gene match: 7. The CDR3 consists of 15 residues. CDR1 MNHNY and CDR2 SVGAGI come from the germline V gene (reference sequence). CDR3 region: CASSYPGTGKTEAFF. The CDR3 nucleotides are TGTGCCAGCAGTTATCCCGGGACAGGGAAGACTGAAGCTTTCTTT.

The CDR3 DNA reads TGTGCCAGCAATAGACTAGCCCAGGATACGCAGTATTTT. Protein sequence: CASNRLAQDTQYF. The J gene is TRBJ2-3, the V gene TRBV6-4, with TRBD2 identical over 7 bases. V lost 7 bases and J lost 6; bases outside the gene matches: 7. Germline CDR1 and CDR2: MRHNA and SNTAGT. The CDR3 sequence is 13 residues long.

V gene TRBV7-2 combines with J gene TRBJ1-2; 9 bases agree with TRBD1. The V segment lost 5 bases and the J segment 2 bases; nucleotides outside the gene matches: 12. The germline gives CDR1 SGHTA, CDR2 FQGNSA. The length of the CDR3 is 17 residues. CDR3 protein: CASSRKQGASVNYGYTF. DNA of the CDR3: TGTGCCAGCAGCCGTAAACAGGGGGCCTCCGTAAACTATGGCTACACCTTC.

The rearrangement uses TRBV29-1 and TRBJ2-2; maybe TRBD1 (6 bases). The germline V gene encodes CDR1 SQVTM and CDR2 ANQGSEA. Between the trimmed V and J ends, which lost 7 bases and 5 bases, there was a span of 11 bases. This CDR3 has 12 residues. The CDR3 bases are TGCAGCGGATCCGACAGGACCGGGGAGCTGTTTTTT. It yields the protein CSGSDRTGELFF.